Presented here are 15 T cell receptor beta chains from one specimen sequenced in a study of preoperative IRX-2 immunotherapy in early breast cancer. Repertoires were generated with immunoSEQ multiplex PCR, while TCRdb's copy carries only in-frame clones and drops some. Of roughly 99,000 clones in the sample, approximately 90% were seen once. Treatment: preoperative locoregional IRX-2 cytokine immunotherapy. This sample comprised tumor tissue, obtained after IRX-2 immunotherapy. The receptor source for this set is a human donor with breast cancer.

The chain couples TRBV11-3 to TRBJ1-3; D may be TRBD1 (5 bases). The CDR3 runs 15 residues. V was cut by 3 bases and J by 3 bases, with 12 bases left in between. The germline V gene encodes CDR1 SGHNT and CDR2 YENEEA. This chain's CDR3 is CASSLALGVGNTIYF. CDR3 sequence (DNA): TGTGCCAGCAGCTTGGCGCTAGGGGTTGGAAACACCATATATTTT.

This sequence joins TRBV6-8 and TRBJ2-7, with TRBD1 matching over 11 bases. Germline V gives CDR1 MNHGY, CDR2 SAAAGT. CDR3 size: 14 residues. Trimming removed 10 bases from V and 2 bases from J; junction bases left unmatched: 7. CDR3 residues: CAIGRDRGTYEQYF. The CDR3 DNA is TGTGCCATCGGGCGGGACAGGGGGACCTACGAGCAGTACTTC.

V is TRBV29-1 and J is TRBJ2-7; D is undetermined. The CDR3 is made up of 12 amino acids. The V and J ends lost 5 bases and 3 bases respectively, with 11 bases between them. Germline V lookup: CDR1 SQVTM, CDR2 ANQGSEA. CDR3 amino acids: CSVQQRSYEQYF. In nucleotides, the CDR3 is TGCAGCGTTCAACAACGGAGCTACGAGCAGTACTTC.

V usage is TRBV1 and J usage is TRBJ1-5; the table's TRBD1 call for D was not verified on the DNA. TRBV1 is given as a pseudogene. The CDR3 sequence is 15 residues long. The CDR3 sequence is CASSQKTGGNQPQHF. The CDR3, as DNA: TGCGCCAGCAGCCAAAAAACAGGGGGAAATCAGCCCCAGCATTTT.

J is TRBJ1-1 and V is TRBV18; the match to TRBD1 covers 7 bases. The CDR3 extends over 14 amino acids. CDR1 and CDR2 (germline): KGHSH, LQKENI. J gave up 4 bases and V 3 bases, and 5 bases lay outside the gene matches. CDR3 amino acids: CASSPSQGRTEAFF. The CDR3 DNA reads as TGTGCCAGCTCACCGTCACAGGGGCGCACTGAAGCTTTCTTT.

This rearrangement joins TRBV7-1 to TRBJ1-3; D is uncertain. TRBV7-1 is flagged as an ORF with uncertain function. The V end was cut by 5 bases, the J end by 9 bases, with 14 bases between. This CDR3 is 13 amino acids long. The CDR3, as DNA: TGTGCCAGCAGCCTTCCCGACGTCTCCACCATATATTTT. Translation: CASSLPDVSTIYF.

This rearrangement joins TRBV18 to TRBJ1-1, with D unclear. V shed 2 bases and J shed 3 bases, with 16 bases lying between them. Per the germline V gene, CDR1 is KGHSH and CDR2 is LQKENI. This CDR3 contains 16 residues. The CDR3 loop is CASSPSALPRDTEAFF. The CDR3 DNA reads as TGTGCCAGCTCACCAAGCGCCCTCCCTCGGGACACTGAAGCTTTCTTT.

CDR3 DNA: TGTGCCTGGAGATTCGGATACTCTGGAAACACCATATATTTT. Encoded protein: CAWRFGYSGNTIYF. The chain employs TRBV30 and TRBJ1-3; D gene uncertain. This CDR3 region has 14 residues. Looked up from germline, CDR1 is GTSNPN and CDR2 is SVGIG (reference sequence). Trimming cost V 3 bases and J 0 bases, with 9 bases left between them.

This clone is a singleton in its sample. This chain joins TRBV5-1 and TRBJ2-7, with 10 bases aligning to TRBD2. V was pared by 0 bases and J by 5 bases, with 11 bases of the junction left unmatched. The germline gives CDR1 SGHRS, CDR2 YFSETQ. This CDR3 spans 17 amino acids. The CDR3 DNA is TGCGCCAGCAGCTTGGGGCCTAGCGGGAGCTCCGGGGACGAGCAGTACTTC. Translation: CASSLGPSGSSGDEQYF.

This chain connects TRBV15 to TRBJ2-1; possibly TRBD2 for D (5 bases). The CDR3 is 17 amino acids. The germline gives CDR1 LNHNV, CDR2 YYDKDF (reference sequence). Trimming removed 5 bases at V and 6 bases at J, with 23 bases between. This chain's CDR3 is CATSDKGRGLVPNEQFF. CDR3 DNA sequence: TGTGCCACCAGCGATAAAGGCCGGGGATTAGTCCCCAATGAGCAGTTCTTC.

In DNA, the CDR3 is TGTGCCAGTAGCGCCGGGACAGGGGGGGATGGCTACACCTTC. Amino acids: CASSAGTGGDGYTF. The rearrangement links TRBV19 to TRBJ1-2; 11 bases line up with TRBD1. Trimming at V came to 6 bases and at J to 6 bases, leaving 6 bases not matched to a gene. This CDR3 region has 14 residues. Germline CDR1 is LNHDA and CDR2 is SQIVND (reference sequence).

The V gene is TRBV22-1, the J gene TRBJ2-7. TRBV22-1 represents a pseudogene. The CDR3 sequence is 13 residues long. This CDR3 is CASSPIHSYEQYF. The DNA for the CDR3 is TGTGCCAGCAGCCCCATTCACTCCTACGAGCAGTACTTC.

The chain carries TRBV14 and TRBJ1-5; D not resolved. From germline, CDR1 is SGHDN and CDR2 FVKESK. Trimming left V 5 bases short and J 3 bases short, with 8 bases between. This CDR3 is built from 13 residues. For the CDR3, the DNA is TGTGCCAGCAGCTCACATGTCAATCAGCCCCAGCATTTT. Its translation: CASSSHVNQPQHF.

CDR3 bases: TGTGCCAGCAGTTTGTACAGGGGACAAAATCAGCCCCAGCATTTT. This encodes CASSLYRGQNQPQHF. This sequence joins TRBV28 and TRBJ1-5; TRBD1 agrees at 7 bases. The CDR3 extends over 15 amino acids. CDR1 is MDHEN, CDR2 SYDVKM, per germline. The V gene end was trimmed by 3 bases and the J gene end by 4 bases; junction bases not matched to a gene: 6.

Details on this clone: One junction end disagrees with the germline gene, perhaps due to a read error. CDR3 in amino acids: CANSESGTGLYEQYF. CDR3 DNA: TGTGCCAACAGTGAATCAGGGACGGGACTCTACGAGCAGTACTTC. The V gene is TRBV25-1, the J gene TRBJ2-7, with a possible D match to TRBD2 (6 bases). CDR3 length: 15 amino acids. Germline CDR1 MGHDK, CDR2 SYGVNS.